The 30 T cell receptor beta chains below all came from one sample that was sequenced in a study of beta chain features in type 1 diabetes. Reverse transcription of all isolated RNA meant that expressed TCRB transcripts were sequenced. The assay was immunoSEQ multiplex PCR, and TCRdb's table has in-frame clones only and misses some. There are 130,000 to 150,000 clones in the sample; roughly 48% occur only once, and around 0.43% lies in the top ten. The sequenced material came from Tregs from blood. The origin of the receptors is a man between 18 and 35 years old in good health.

This chain links TRBV27 with TRBJ1-5; 8 bases map to TRBD1. Trimming took 2 bases from V and 7 from J; bases not matched to a gene: 4. The CDR3 consists of 14 residues. Germline-derived CDR1 and CDR2 are MNHEY and SMNVEV (reference sequence). The CDR3 sequence is CASSLITGGQPQHF. The CDR3 nucleotides read TGTGCCAGCAGTTTAATCACAGGGGGACAGCCCCAGCATTTT.

CDR3 region: CASRPTSGTYNEQFF. As DNA, the CDR3 is TGTGCCAGCAGGCCGACTAGCGGAACCTACAATGAGCAGTTCTTC. V and J are TRBV11-1 and TRBJ2-1; 9 nucleotides match TRBD2. V shed 6 bases and J 2 bases; nucleotides not matched to a gene: 5. This CDR3 region has 15 residues. Germline V lookup: CDR1 SGHAT, CDR2 FQDESV (reference sequence).

The CDR3 region is CAWTRAGGETQYF. The CDR3 DNA is TGTGCCTGGACAAGGGCGGGTGGAGAGACCCAGTACTTC. J is TRBJ2-5 and V is TRBV30, with D possibly TRBD2 on 5 matching bases. The CDR3 loop spans 13 amino acids. Germline-derived CDR1 and CDR2 are GTSNPN and SVGIG (reference sequence). Between the trimmed V and J ends, which lost 4 bases and 4 bases, there was a span of 13 bases.

This clone was counted between two and nine times. The chain uses TRBV4-3 and TRBJ2-2; 16 bases match TRBD2. Per germline, CDR1 LGHNA and CDR2 YSLEER. The junction had 11 bases not matched to a gene; V was cut back by 4 bases and J by 6 bases. The CDR3 loop spans 19 amino acids. The CDR3 DNA sequence: TGCGCCAGCAGCCCACAAACGGGGACTAGCGGGAGGGCCTCCGGGGAGCTGTTTTTT. Translating it yields CASSPQTGTSGRASGELFF.

This chain connects TRBV6-1 to TRBJ1-6; 7 bases are shared with TRBD1. The CDR3 contains 14 residues. Germline CDR1 and CDR2: MNHNS and SASEGT. The V gene end was trimmed by 5 bases and the J gene end by 8 bases; junction bases not matched to a gene: 6. This chain's CDR3 is CASSRRGSDSPLHF. CDR3 nucleotide sequence: TGTGCCAGCAGTCGCAGGGGGTCTGATTCACCCCTCCACTTT.

The rearrangement joins TRBV9 to TRBJ2-3, with 8 positions matching TRBD2. Germline V lookup: CDR1 SGDLS, CDR2 YYNGEE. V dropped 0 bases and J dropped 4; count of bases not matched to a gene: 7. This CDR3 spans 16 amino acids. In DNA form, the CDR3 reads TGTGCCAGCAGCGTAGCGGCGAGCGGGGGAGCAGATACGCAGTATTTT. Protein sequence: CASSVAASGGADTQYF.

This clone came up once. The rearrangement links TRBV30 to TRBJ2-2; 7 bases fit TRBD2. Looked up from germline, CDR1 is GTSNPN and CDR2 is SVGIG (reference sequence). V was pared by 1 base and J by 0 bases, with 2 bases of the junction left unmatched. The CDR3 totals 15 residues. The CDR3 DNA reads as TGTGCCTGGAGTGCGGGGGGAACGAACACCGGGGAGCTGTTTTTT. Residues: CAWSAGGTNTGELFF.

This clone was seen a handful of times. The chain combines TRBV30 with TRBJ2-1; 7 bases map to TRBD2. The CDR3 runs to 12 residues. Per germline, CDR1 GTSNPN and CDR2 SVGIG (reference sequence). V shed 1 base and J 9 bases; nucleotides not matched to a gene: 3. CDR3 sequence: CAWSGKRGEQFF. The CDR3 region has the DNA TGTGCCTGGAGTGGAAAGCGGGGTGAGCAGTTCTTC.

The V call is TRBV7-2, the J call TRBJ2-1; TRBD2 aligns across 9 bases. This CDR3 spans 15 amino acids. Trimming removed 4 bases from V and 4 bases from J; junction bases left unmatched: 5. Germline V gene sequence: CDR1 SGHTA, CDR2 FQGNSA. CDR3 protein: CASSSSGGPYNEQFF. The DNA for the CDR3 is TGTGCCAGCAGCTCGAGCGGGGGGCCTTACAATGAGCAGTTCTTC.

The chain combines TRBV28 with TRBJ2-5; TRBD2 is a possible D gene (5 bases). The CDR3 sequence is 14 residues long. CDR1 MDHEN and CDR2 SYDVKM come from the germline V gene. V lost 7 bases and J 5 bases, leaving 17 bases between the germline ends. DNA of the CDR3: TGTGCCAGCACCCCGACATCTCCGGGGGAGACCCAGTACTTC. It translates to CASTPTSPGETQYF.

This chain connects TRBV7-2 to TRBJ2-2; D is unclear. V lost 5 bases and J 4 bases, leaving 8 bases between the germline ends. Germline V lookup: CDR1 SGHTA, CDR2 FQGNSA. This CDR3 has 13 residues. CDR3 nucleotides: TGTGCCAGCAGCCAGTATTCCACCGGGGAGCTGTTTTTT. It codes for CASSQYSTGELFF.

The V and J genes are TRBV5-1 and TRBJ2-2; TRBD1 aligns across 7 bases. The CDR3 consists of 15 residues. The V and J ends lost 4 bases and 3 bases, in that order; junction bases with no gene match: 6. Germline CDR1 reads SGHRS; CDR2 reads YFSETQ. CDR3 nucleotide sequence: TGCGCCAGCAGCCCGGCGACAGGGCACACCGGGGAGCTGTTTTTT. Protein sequence: CASSPATGHTGELFF.

This clone was found a few times. This chain joins TRBV7-9 and TRBJ2-2; TRBD1 matches at 8 bases. Germline CDR1 is SEHNR and CDR2 is FQNEAQ (reference sequence). Trimming at V came to 3 bases and at J to 4 bases, leaving 4 bases not matched to a gene. The length of the CDR3 is 15 residues. The CDR3 DNA reads as TGTGCCAGCAGCTTTTACACAGGGGGCACCGGGGAGCTGTTTTTT. Translated, it gives CASSFYTGGTGELFF.

The V call is TRBV7-2, the J call TRBJ2-7, with 12 bases matching TRBD2. Germline V gene sequence: CDR1 SGHTA, CDR2 FQGNSA. The CDR3 runs 15 residues. After removal of 4 bases from V and 6 bases from J, the junction contained 7 bases not matched to a gene. CDR3 sequence (DNA): TGTGCCAGCAGCTCATGGACTAGCGGGACTGGCGAGCAGTACTTC. Protein: CASSSWTSGTGEQYF.

The rearrangement links TRBV28 to TRBJ2-5, with 12 nucleotides matching TRBD2. Germline trimming cut 6 bases from V and 5 bases from J; bases unmatched to any gene: 7. The CDR3 covers 15 residues. The germline gives CDR1 MDHEN, CDR2 SYDVKM. The CDR3 DNA is TGTGCCAGCAGCCGACTAGCGGGGGCGTGGGAGACCCAGTACTTC. Translated: CASSRLAGAWETQYF.

The rearrangement links TRBV7-8 to TRBJ1-2; 8 nucleotides align to TRBD1. The CDR3 contains 14 residues. CDR1 is SGHVS, CDR2 FQNEAQ, per germline. V dropped 1 base and J dropped 7; count of bases not matched to a gene: 5. As DNA, the CDR3 is TGTGCCAGCAGCTTAGTGGACAGGGCGGGTGGCTACACCTTC. It encodes CASSLVDRAGGYTF. Variable domain in full (rest from reference TRBV7-8 and TRBJ1-2): GAGVSQSPRYKVAKRGQDVALRCDPISGHVSLFWYQQALGQGPEFLTYFQNEAQLDKSGLPSDRFFAERPEGSVSTLKIQRTQQEDSAVYLCASSLVDRAGGYTFGSGTRLTVV.

The V gene is TRBV7-8, the J gene TRBJ1-2, with D perhaps TRBD1 (5 bases). The CDR3 sequence is 15 residues long. Germline V gives CDR1 SGHVS, CDR2 FQNEAQ. The ends were cut back, 1 base at V and 4 bases at J, with 13 bases in the middle. CDR3 sequence (DNA): TGTGCCAGCAGCTTAGGGCCCAGGGCCTCCTATGGCTACACCTTC. Its translation: CASSLGPRASYGYTF.

This rearrangement joins TRBV7-2 to TRBJ2-2; D unclear. V shed 3 bases and J shed 6 bases, with 8 bases lying between them. Per the germline V gene, CDR1 is SGHTA and CDR2 is FQGNSA. This CDR3 is built from 13 residues. CDR3: CASSFSVPGELFF. The CDR3 bases are TGTGCCAGCAGCTTTTCTGTCCCCGGGGAGCTGTTTTTT. The whole variable domain, remainder taken from reference TRBV7-2 and TRBJ2-2, is GAGVSQSPSNKVTEKGKDVELRCDPISGHTALYWYRQSLGQGLEFLIYFQGNSAPDKSGLPSDRFSAERTGGSVSTLTIQRTQQEDSAVYLCASSFSVPGELFFGEGSRLTVL.

This clone came up a few times. This sequence joins TRBV7-2 and TRBJ1-5; 7 bases match TRBD1. V was clipped by 1 base and J by 0 bases; unmatched bases: 6. The V gene's germline CDR1 is SGHTA and CDR2 FQGNSA. This CDR3 contains 17 residues. The DNA of the CDR3 is TGTGCCAGCAGCTTAGTAGGGGGACAGAATAGCAATCAGCCCCAGCATTTT. Its protein product is CASSLVGGQNSNQPQHF.

The chain recombines TRBV6-4 with TRBJ2-7; D gene unclear. V lost 5 bases and J lost 1, with 27 bases in between. The CDR3 is made up of 19 amino acids. The germline V gene has CDR1 MRHNA and CDR2 SNTAGT. The CDR3: CASSPPVGARLPESYEQYF. The CDR3 nucleotides are TGTGCCAGCAGTCCCCCAGTAGGTGCCAGACTCCCGGAGTCCTACGAGCAGTACTTC.

CDR3: CASSLRDRGRGNTEAFF. The CDR3 DNA reads TGTGCCAGCAGCTTAAGGGACAGGGGGCGGGGGAACACTGAAGCTTTCTTT. V and J are TRBV7-2 and TRBJ1-1; 12 positions agree with TRBD1. The CDR3 is made up of 17 amino acids. Germline CDR1 reads SGHTA; CDR2 reads FQGNSA. With V trimmed by 2 bases and J by 1 base, 5 bases remained unmatched.

The V call is TRBV7-3, the J call TRBJ2-7, with 10 bases matching TRBD1. V lost 1 base to trimming and J lost 6 bases; unmatched junction nucleotides: 3. The CDR3 consists of 14 residues. The V gene's germline CDR1 is SGHTA and CDR2 FQGTGA. The DNA of the CDR3 is TGTGCCAGCAGCTTAAGGGACAGGGGAGTCGAGCAGTACTTC. This translates into CASSLRDRGVEQYF.

This clone occurred a few times. The chain recombines TRBV2 with TRBJ1-1; no firm D call. The V end was cut by 4 bases, the J end by 1 base, with 19 bases between. Germline assignment: CDR1 SNHLY and CDR2 FYNNEI. The CDR3 loop spans 17 amino acids. Here the CDR3 reads CASSVGLSRVRNTEAFF. The CDR3 DNA is TGTGCCAGCAGTGTGGGTTTATCGAGGGTCCGGAACACTGAAGCTTTCTTT.

V usage is TRBV27 and J usage is TRBJ1-6; possible D gene TRBD1, 5 bases. Trimming stripped 5 bases from V and 10 bases from J, with 18 bases between. The CDR3 is 15 residues long. Germline V gene lookup returns CDR1 MNHEY and CDR2 SMNVEV (reference sequence). CDR3 nucleotide sequence: TGTGCCAGCAGTAAACGGGAGGGTTGGGGCTCACCCCTCCACTTT. This sequence encodes CASSKREGWGSPLHF.

This clone turned up a few times. V and J are TRBV5-1 and TRBJ2-1, with 9 bases aligning to TRBD2. V shed 4 bases and J 4 bases; nucleotides not matched to a gene: 3. The CDR3 has 14 amino acids. Germline V gene lookup returns CDR1 SGHRS and CDR2 YFSETQ. The CDR3 loop reads CASSGLAGYNEQFF. In DNA, the CDR3 is TGCGCCAGCAGCGGCCTAGCGGGGTACAATGAGCAGTTCTTC.

The V call is TRBV28, the J call TRBJ1-1, with a tentative D call TRBD1 (6 bases). Germline assignment: CDR1 MDHEN and CDR2 SYDVKM. The CDR3 covers 12 residues. The CDR3 DNA reads as TGTGCTGCGGACAGACCAAACACTGAAGCTTTCTTT. Translation gives CAADRPNTEAFF. Full variable domain (missing parts from reference TRBV28 and TRBJ1-1): DVKVTQSSRYLVKRTGEKVFLECVQDMDHENMFWYRQDPGLGLRLIYFSYDVKMKEKGDIPEGYSVSREKKERFSLILESASTNQTSMYLCAADRPNTEAFFGQGTRLTVV.

This clone was observed a handful of times. The chain has TRBV10-3 and TRBJ2-1, with TRBD1 matching 9 bases. From germline, CDR1 is ENHRY and CDR2 SYGVKD. Trimming at V came to 0 bases and at J to 10 bases, leaving 7 bases not matched to a gene. The CDR3 totals 15 residues. For the CDR3, the DNA is TGTGCCATCAGTGAGTCGGGGGGACAGGGCAGAGAGCAGTTCTTC. Encoded protein: CAISESGGQGREQFF.

The chain combines TRBV6-1 with TRBJ2-5; TRBD1 matches 7 bases. The germline CDR1 and CDR2 sequences are MNHNS and SASEGT. The CDR3 runs to 14 residues. The V gene end was trimmed by 5 bases and the J gene end by 4 bases; junction bases not matched to a gene: 7. Here the CDR3 reads CASSSRTGSETQYF. Here the CDR3 DNA reads TGTGCCAGCAGTTCCCGGACAGGCTCAGAGACCCAGTACTTC.

Remarks on this clone: Different DNA sequences within this sample yield the same CDR3. The rearrangement uses TRBV29-1 and TRBJ2-5; D is perhaps TRBD1 (6 bases). Germline assignment: CDR1 SQVTM and CDR2 ANQGSEA. The CDR3 totals 13 residues. Trimming removed 3 bases from V and 1 base from J, with 9 bases in between. CDR3 bases: TGCAGCGTTGAGTACAGGGCCCAAGAGACCCAGTACTTC. Protein sequence: CSVEYRAQETQYF.

The chain links TRBV4-2 to TRBJ2-5; 11 nucleotides agree with TRBD1. Germline V gene lookup returns CDR1 LGHNA and CDR2 YNFKEQ. The CDR3 is 15 amino acids. Losses at the gene ends were 5 bases for V and 4 bases for J; bases not matched to a gene: 6. CDR3 nucleotides: TGTGCCAGCAGCAACGGACAGGGGGCTAGAGAGACCCAGTACTTC. Protein: CASSNGQGARETQYF.